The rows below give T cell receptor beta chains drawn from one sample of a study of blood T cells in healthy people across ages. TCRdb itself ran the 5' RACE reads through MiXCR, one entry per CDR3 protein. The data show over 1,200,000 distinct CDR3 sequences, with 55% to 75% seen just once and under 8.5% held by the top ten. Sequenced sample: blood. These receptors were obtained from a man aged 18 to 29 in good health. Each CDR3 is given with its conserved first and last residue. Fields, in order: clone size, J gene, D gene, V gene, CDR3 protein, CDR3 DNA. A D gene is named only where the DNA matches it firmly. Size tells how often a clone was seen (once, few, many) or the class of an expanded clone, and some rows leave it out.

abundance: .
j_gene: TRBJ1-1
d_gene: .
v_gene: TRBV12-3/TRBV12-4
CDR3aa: CASSFAGPNTEAFF
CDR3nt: TGTGCCAGCAGTTTCGCAGGGCCGAACACTGAAGCTTTCTTT

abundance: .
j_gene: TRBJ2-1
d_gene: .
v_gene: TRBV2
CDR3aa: CASSDPQTLSGNEQFF
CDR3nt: TGTGCCAGCAGTGACCCCCAAACCCTCAGCGGGAATGAGCAGTTCTTC

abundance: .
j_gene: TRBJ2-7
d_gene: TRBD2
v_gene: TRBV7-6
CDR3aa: CVSSPGASGEYEQYF
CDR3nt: TGTGTCAGCAGCCCAGGGGCTAGCGGGGAATACGAGCAGTACTTC

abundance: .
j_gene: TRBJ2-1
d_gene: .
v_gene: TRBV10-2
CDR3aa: CASSESRQFEQFF
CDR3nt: TGCGCCAGCAGTGAGTCGAGGCAGTTTGAGCAGTTCTTC

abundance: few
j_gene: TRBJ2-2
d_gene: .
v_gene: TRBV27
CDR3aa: CASSSLQGSGELFF
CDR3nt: TGTGCCAGCAGTTCATTACAGGGATCCGGGGAGCTGTTTTTT

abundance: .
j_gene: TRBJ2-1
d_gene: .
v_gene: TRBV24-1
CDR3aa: CATMHGYEQFF
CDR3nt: TGTGCCACGATGCACGGGTATGAGCAGTTCTTC

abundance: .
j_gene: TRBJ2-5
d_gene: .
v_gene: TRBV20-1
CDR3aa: CSADSAYQETQYF
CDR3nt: TGCAGTGCGGATAGCGCGTACCAAGAGACCCAGTACTTC

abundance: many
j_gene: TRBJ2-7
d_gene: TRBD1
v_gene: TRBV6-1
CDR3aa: CASSPRDRTYEQYF
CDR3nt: TGTGCCAGCAGTCCCCGGGACAGAACCTACGAGCAGTACTTC

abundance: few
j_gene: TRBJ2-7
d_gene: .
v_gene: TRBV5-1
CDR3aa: CASSLALGAEGEQYF
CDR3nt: TGCGCCAGCAGCTTGGCCTTAGGAGCGGAGGGCGAGCAGTACTTC

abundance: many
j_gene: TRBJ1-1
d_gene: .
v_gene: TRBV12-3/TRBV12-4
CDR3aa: CASSQGLGGEAFF
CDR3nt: TGTGCCAGCAGTCAGGGGCTAGGGGGTGAAGCTTTCTTT

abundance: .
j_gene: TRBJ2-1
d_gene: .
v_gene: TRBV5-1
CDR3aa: CASSLNGVLEQFF
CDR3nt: TGCGCCAGCAGCTTGAACGGAGTTCTTGAGCAGTTCTTC

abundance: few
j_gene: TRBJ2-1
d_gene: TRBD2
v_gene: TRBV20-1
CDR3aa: CSGAGATGTSGLYNEQFF
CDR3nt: TGCAGTGGGGCAGGGGCAACCGGGACTAGCGGTTTGTACAATGAGCAGTTCTTC

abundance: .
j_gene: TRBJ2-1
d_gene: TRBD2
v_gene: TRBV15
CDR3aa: CATSKAGAYNEQFF
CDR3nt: TGTGCCACCTCCAAAGCGGGGGCCTACAATGAGCAGTTCTTC

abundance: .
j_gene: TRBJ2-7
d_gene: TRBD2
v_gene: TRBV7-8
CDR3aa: CASSFKTSGAYEQYF
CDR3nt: TGTGCCAGCAGCTTCAAGACTAGCGGGGCCTACGAGCAGTACTTC

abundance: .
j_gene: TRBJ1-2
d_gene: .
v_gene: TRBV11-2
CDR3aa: CASSPNGPRYGYTF
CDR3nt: TGTGCCAGCAGCCCAAACGGACCCCGCTATGGCTACACCTTC